These 5 T cell receptor beta chains share one sample of origin, sequenced in a study of shared clonotypes between healthy human individuals. Repertoires were generated with immunoSEQ multiplex PCR, while TCRdb's copy carries only in-frame clones and drops some. The data hold around 750,000 clones, with around 74% observed a single time. Sequencing used memory CD4+ T cells sorted from blood. Regarding subset: CD45RA-negative fraction. The receptors originated from a woman aged 30 to 39 in good health.

The chain recombines TRBV6-1 with TRBJ1-5; tentative D call: TRBD1 (5 bases). Germline V lookup: CDR1 MNHNS, CDR2 SASEGT. Trimming took off 2 bases at V and 5 bases at J, with 16 bases between the two ends. This CDR3 spans 16 amino acids. Here the CDR3 DNA reads TGTGCCAGCAGTGAACCGGACGACAGCTCTTATCAGCCCCAGCATTTT. Protein product: CASSEPDDSSYQPQHF.

This chain links TRBV27 with TRBJ2-1; D is ambiguous. The CDR3 is 15 residues long. Trimming stripped 7 bases from V and 12 bases from J, with 25 bases between. Germline CDR1 MNHEY, CDR2 SMNVEV (reference sequence). The CDR3 coding sequence is TGTGCCAGCAATCCTACCACCGGGCAGGTCTTAGGGCAGTTCTTC. Residues: CASNPTTGQVLGQFF.

This sequence joins TRBV12-5 and TRBJ2-1, with 11 positions matching TRBD1. Per germline, CDR1 LGHNT and CDR2 FRNRAP. V dropped 1 base and J dropped 8; count of bases not matched to a gene: 4. This CDR3 region has 15 residues. DNA of the CDR3: TGTGCTAGTGGTTTGGGGACAGGGGGCCTCTATGAGCAGTTCTTC. Protein sequence: CASGLGTGGLYEQFF.

As for this clone: This may arise from a read error, as a much more abundant clone is one base away. The gene calls are TRBV28 and TRBJ2-1, with 9 bases that match TRBD2. J lost 2 bases, V lost 5 bases, and 1 base had no gene match. Germline loops: CDR1 MDHEN, CDR2 SYDVKM. The CDR3 consists of 14 residues. The CDR3 is CASSRLAAYNEQFF. The CDR3 nucleotides read TGTGCCAGCAGTCGACTAGCGGCCTACAATGAGCAGTTCTTC. The whole variable domain, remainder taken from reference TRBV28 and TRBJ2-1, is DVKVTQSSRYLVKRTGEKVFLECVQDMDHENMFWYRQDPGLGLRLIYFSYDVKMKEKGDIPEGYSVSREKKERFSLILESASTNQTSMYLCASSRLAAYNEQFFGPGTRLTVL.

V usage is TRBV25-1 and J usage is TRBJ2-7; D uncertain. V was clipped by 3 bases and J by 5 bases, with 8 bases between them. CDR3 length equals 12 residues. The germline CDR1 and CDR2 sequences are MGHDK and SYGVNS. The CDR3 reads CASSEISHEQYF. In nucleotides, the CDR3 is TGTGCCAGCAGTGAGATCTCGCACGAGCAGTACTTC.